These 19 T cell receptor beta chains originate from one sample sequenced in a study of CXCR3-negative and CXCR3-positive naive CD8 T cells. Libraries of TRB cDNA were made by 5' RACE and carried UMIs. TCRdb reanalyzed the 5' RACE reads, giving one entry per CDR3 protein sequence and no DNA. This listing includes 45,000 to 60,000 distinct CDR3 sequences. The sample taken for sequencing was naive CXCR3- CD8+ T cells from blood. The sample's subset: CD45RO-CCR7+CD27+CD95- naive CD8+ T cells lacking CXCR3 (TNR3-). These receptors were obtained from a human donor in good health. Some clones in this sample may be carry-over from other donors' samples.

V gene TRBV19 combines with J gene TRBJ1-1. Germline CDR1 is LNHDA and CDR2 is SQIVND (reference sequence). The CDR3 loop spans 18 amino acids. The CDR3 loop is CASSIEYATFEGNTEAFF.

This CDR3 is CSVEDGAQPQHF. The chain couples TRBV29-1 to TRBJ1-5; TCRdb lists TRBD1, though no DNA is available to test this call. Germline V CDR1 and CDR2: SQVTM, ANQGSEA. This CDR3 is 12 amino acids long.

The chain combines TRBV2 with TRBJ1-6. CDR3 length: 14 residues. CDR1 and CDR2 (germline): SNHLY, FYNNEI. Here the CDR3 reads CASSGQGGDSPLHF. The full variable domain, its missing parts supplied by reference TRBV2 and TRBJ1-6, is EPEVTQTPSHQVTQMGQEVILRCVPISNHLYFYWYRQILGQKVEFLVSFYNNEISEKSEIFDDQFSVERPDGSNFTLKIRSTKLEDSAMYFCASSGQGGDSPLHFGNGTRLTVT.

The chain is built from TRBV29-1 and TRBJ2-7; the TRBD1 assignment by TCRdb is unverifiable without DNA. The V gene's germline CDR1 is SQVTM and CDR2 ANQGSEA. The CDR3 is 13 amino acids. CDR3 sequence reads: CSVLGGADYEQYF.

The V and J genes are TRBV27 and TRBJ2-1; TCRdb's D call, TRBD2, is unchecked because there is no DNA. The length of the CDR3 is 15 residues. Looked up from germline, CDR1 is MNHEY and CDR2 is SMNVEV (reference sequence). This chain's CDR3 is CASSLVVAGVDEQFF.

The chain uses TRBV29-1 and TRBJ1-1; no DNA is available, so the TRBD1 call from TCRdb remains unchecked. The germline V gene has CDR1 SQVTM and CDR2 ANQGSEA. This CDR3 has 13 amino acids. The CDR3 region is CSGLGGLDTEAFF.

The chain couples TRBV12-3 or TRBV12-4 to TRBJ1-5; the TCRdb call, TRBD1, lacks DNA for checking. The CDR3 consists of 14 residues. CDR3 sequence: CASRHRDGYQPQHF.

The CDR3 is CSAPHGQGVNYGYTF. This chain connects TRBV20-1 to TRBJ1-2; TCRdb reports TRBD1, a call that lacks DNA to check it against. CDR1 is DFQATT and CDR2 is SNEGSKA in the germline V gene (reference sequence). The CDR3 runs to 15 residues.

V and J are TRBV7-9 and TRBJ1-1; the D call from TCRdb, TRBD1, cannot be confirmed without DNA. Germline V gives CDR1 SEHNR, CDR2 FQNEAQ (reference sequence). This CDR3 is 17 amino acids long. The CDR3 loop reads CASSLGQGGVRSTEAFF. Supplemented by reference TRBV7-9 and TRBJ1-1, the full variable domain reads DTGVSQNPRHKITKRGQNVTFRCDPISEHNRLYWYRQTLGQGPEFLTYFQNEAQLEKSRLLSDRFSAERPKGSFSTLEIQRTEQGDSAMYLCASSLGQGGVRSTEAFFGQGTRLTVV.

V gene TRBV21-1 combines with J gene TRBJ1-2; TCRdb indicates TRBD1, and absent DNA this call remains unverified. TRBV21-1 is a listed pseudogene. This CDR3 contains 14 residues. The CDR3 sequence: CASSTPGQGYGYTF.

The chain uses TRBV25-1 and TRBJ2-1; checking the TCRdb D call of TRBD1 is not possible without DNA. This CDR3 contains 13 residues. Germline V gene data show CDR1 as MGHDK and CDR2 as SYGVNS. CDR3: CASSVTGVGEQFF.

V is TRBV6-4 and J is TRBJ2-3. Germline CDR1 MRHNA, CDR2 SNTAGT. CDR3 length: 15 residues. CDR3: CASSDSRGSTDTQYF.

V gene TRBV12-3 or TRBV12-4 combines with J gene TRBJ2-3. The CDR3 contains 12 residues. CDR3 sequence reads: CASSLITDTQYF.

The chain links TRBV7-9 to TRBJ1-2. Per the germline V gene, CDR1 is SEHNR and CDR2 is FQNEAQ (reference sequence). CDR3 length: 14 residues. CDR3 loop: CASSMGVRGYGYTF. The whole variable domain, filled in from reference TRBV7-9 and TRBJ1-2, reads DTGVSQNPRHKITKRGQNVTFRCDPISEHNRLYWYRQTLGQGPEFLTYFQNEAQLEKSRLLSDRFSAERPKGSFSTLEIQRTEQGDSAMYLCASSMGVRGYGYTFGSGTRLTVV.

The rearrangement uses TRBV27 and TRBJ2-7; with no DNA, the TCRdb D assignment of TRBD2 cannot be verified. The CDR3 length is 14 residues. CDR1 MNHEY and CDR2 SMNVEV come from the germline V gene (reference sequence). CDR3 residues: CASSFGTSWNEQYF.

This rearrangement joins TRBV27 to TRBJ2-3; the TRBD1 assignment by TCRdb is unverifiable without DNA. CDR3 length equals 15 residues. Germline values: CDR1 MNHEY, CDR2 SMNVEV (reference sequence). The CDR3 here is CASSRWTGGLDTQYF.

The rearrangement uses TRBV4-1 and TRBJ2-1; TCRdb calls TRBD2, which cannot be checked without DNA. CDR3 length equals 15 residues. Germline V gene data show CDR1 as MGHRA and CDR2 as YSYEKL. CDR3 region: CASSHSSGAYNEQFF.

The chain employs TRBV15 and TRBJ2-7; the D call of TRBD1 rests on TCRdb alone, since no DNA is present to check it. CDR1 and CDR2 from the germline V gene are LNHNV and YYDKDF (reference sequence). The CDR3 sequence is 15 residues long. This CDR3 reads CATSNRGMSDYEQYF.

The rearrangement links TRBV6-4 to TRBJ2-7; TCRdb's assignment of TRBD1 cannot be checked, as there is no DNA. CDR1 is MRHNA, CDR2 SNTAGT, per germline. The CDR3 extends over 20 amino acids. CDR3 in amino acids: CASSDARNGFGTPSSYEQYF.